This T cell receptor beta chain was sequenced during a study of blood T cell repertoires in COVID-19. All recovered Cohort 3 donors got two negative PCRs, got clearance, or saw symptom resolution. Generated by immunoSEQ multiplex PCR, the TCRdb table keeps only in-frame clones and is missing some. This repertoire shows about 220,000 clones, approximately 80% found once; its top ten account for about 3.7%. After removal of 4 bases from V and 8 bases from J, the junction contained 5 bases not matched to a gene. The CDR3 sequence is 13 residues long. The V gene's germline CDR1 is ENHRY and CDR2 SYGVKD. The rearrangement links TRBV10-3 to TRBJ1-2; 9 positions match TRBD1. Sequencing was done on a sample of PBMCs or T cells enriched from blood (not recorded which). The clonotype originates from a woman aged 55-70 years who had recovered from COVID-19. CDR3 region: CAISGDRVGGYTF. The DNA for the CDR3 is TGTGCCATCAGTGGGGACAGGGTTGGGGGCTACACCTTC.